A selection of T cell receptor beta chains follows, all from one sample in a study of T cell changes during pregnancy in multiple sclerosis. The data were produced by immunoSEQ multiplex PCR, yet TCRdb's version contains in-frame clones alone and is incomplete. In the table there are about 70,000 clones, 85% to 95% of which are singletons. The sequences come from CD8+ T cells from peripheral blood mononuclear cells, collected in the third trimester of pregnancy. The source is a female donor in good health, enrolled as a control in a pregnancy study. The CDR3 runs from the conserved cysteine through the conserved F or W.

cdr3_length	v_call	j_call	cdr3_aa
14	TRBV9	TRBJ1-3	CASSVGDSGNTIYF
12	TRBV30	TRBJ2-1	CAWSVSGNEQFF
15	TRBV27	TRBJ1-6	CASSPPGQGDSPLHF
14	TRBV7-3	TRBJ2-7	CASSLTEEVREQYF
13	TRBV19	TRBJ1-1	CASTTTGNTEAFF
14	TRBV27	TRBJ2-5	CASSLTGDQETQYF
16	TRBV7-2	TRBJ1-2	CASSLDNWTGGYGYTF
14	TRBV4-1	TRBJ1-1	CASSQHLGGTEAFF
13	TRBV29-1	TRBJ2-1	CSAAQGAVNEQFF
12	TRBV7-9	TRBJ2-7	CASTQNGYEQYF
14	TRBV4-2	TRBJ1-2	CASIPDAGNYGYTF
15	TRBV4-1	TRBJ1-2	CASSHGGQANYGYTF
14	TRBV27	TRBJ1-1	CASSLSAVNTEAFF
14	TRBV19	TRBJ1-1	CASSISGARTEAFF
11	TRBV13	TRBJ1-1	CASIRNTEAFF
12	TRBV27	TRBJ1-1	CATFFGSGEAFF
14	TRBV6-1	TRBJ1-2	CASSEGGVNYGYTF
13	TRBV5-8	TRBJ1-5	CASSLSLSQPQHF
15	TRBV4-1	TRBJ2-1	CASSLERGVPNEQFF